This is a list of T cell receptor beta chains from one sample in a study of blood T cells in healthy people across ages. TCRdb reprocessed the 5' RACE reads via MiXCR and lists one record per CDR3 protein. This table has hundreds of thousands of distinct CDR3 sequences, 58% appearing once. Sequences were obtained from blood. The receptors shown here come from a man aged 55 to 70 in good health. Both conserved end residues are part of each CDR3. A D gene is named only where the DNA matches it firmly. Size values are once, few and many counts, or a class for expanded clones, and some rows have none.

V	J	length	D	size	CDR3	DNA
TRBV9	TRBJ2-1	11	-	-	CASSVRNKQFF	TGTGCCAGCAGCGTACGGAATAAGCAGTTCTTC
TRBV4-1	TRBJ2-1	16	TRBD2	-	CASSPRTSGGANEQFF	TGCGCCAGCAGCCCCCGGACTAGCGGGGGGGCGAATGAGCAGTTCTTC
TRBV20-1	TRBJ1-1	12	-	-	CSAMYSGTEAFF	TGCAGTGCTATGTATTCGGGGACTGAAGCTTTCTTT
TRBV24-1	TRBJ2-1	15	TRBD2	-	CATSPAGETYNEQFF	TGTGCCACCAGTCCAGCGGGGGAGACCTACAATGAGCAGTTCTTC
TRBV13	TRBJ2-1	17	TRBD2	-	CASSLGRLAGALNEQFF	TGTGCCAGCAGCTTGGGGAGACTAGCGGGGGCCCTCAATGAGCAGTTCTTC
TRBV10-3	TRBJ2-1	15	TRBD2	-	CAIRSSGGGVREQFF	TGTGCCATACGCTCTAGCGGGGGGGGAGTGCGTGAGCAGTTCTTC
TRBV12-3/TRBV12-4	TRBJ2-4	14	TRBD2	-	CASGRAGAKNIQYF	TGTGCTAGCGGCCGAGCGGGGGCCAAAAACATTCAGTACTTC
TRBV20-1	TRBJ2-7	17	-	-	CSARAPVGGGASYEQYF	TGCAGTGCTAGAGCACCGGTGGGAGGGGGCGCTTCCTACGAGCAGTACTTC
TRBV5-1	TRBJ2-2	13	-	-	CASSSQETGELFF	TGCGCCAGCAGCTCGCAGGAAACCGGGGAGCTGTTTTTT
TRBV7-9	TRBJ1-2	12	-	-	CASNPGGPGYTF	TGTGCCAGCAACCCGGGGGGCCCGGGCTACACCTTC
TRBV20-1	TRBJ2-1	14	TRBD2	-	CSARGAGDWYEQFF	TGCAGTGCTAGAGGGGCGGGGGATTGGTATGAGCAGTTCTTC
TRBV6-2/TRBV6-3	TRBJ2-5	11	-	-	CASGEQETQYF	TGTGCCAGCGGCGAGCAAGAGACCCAGTACTTC
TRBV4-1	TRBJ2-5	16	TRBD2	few	CASSQDRAGDQETQYF	TGCGCCAGCAGCCAAGATCGAGCGGGGGACCAAGAGACCCAGTACTTC
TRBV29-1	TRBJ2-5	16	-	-	CSVGARVLRGKETQYF	TGCAGCGTTGGTGCGCGTGTGTTGCGGGGTAAAGAGACCCAGTACTTC
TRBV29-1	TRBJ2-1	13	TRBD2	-	CSVATSGGLWEFF	TGCAGCGTTGCGACTAGCGGAGGTCTTTGGGAGTTCTTC
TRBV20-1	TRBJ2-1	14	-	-	CSGSRAAGYNEQFF	TGCAGTGGATCGCGAGCGGCTGGGTACAATGAGCAGTTCTTC
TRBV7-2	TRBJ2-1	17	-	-	CASSSQGTPGAYNEQFF	TGTGCCAGCAGCTCCCAAGGGACCCCGGGGGCCTACAATGAGCAGTTCTTC
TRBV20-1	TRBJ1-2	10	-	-	CSAPRNGYTF	TGCAGTGCTCCCAGGAATGGCTACACCTTC
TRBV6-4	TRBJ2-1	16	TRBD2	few	CASSDSMRGGYNEQFF	TGTGCCAGCAGTGACTCGATGCGGGGGGGGTACAATGAGCAGTTCTTC
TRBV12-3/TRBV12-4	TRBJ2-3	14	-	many	CASSLGGGPDTQYF	TGTGCCAGCAGTTTAGGTGGGGGCCCTGATACGCAGTATTTT
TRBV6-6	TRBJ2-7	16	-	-	CASTSTGSPLSYEQYF	TGTGCCAGCACCTCAACAGGAAGCCCACTCTCCTACGAGCAGTACTTC
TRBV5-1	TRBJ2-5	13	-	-	CASSPLWEETQYF	TGCGCCAGCAGCCCCCTATGGGAAGAGACCCAGTACTTC
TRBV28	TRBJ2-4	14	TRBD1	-	CASSNRGAKNIQYF	TGTGCCAGCAGCAACAGGGGAGCCAAAAACATTCAGTACTTC
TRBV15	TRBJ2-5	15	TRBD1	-	CATSRAGQSKETQYF	TGTGCCACCAGCAGAGCGGGACAGAGTAAAGAGACCCAGTACTTC
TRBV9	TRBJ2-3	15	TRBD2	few	CASTAGEGSTDTQYF	TGTGCCAGCACCGCGGGGGAAGGTAGCACAGATACGCAGTATTTT
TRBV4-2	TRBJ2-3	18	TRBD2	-	CASSQGLAGALFTDTQYF	TGTGCCAGCAGCCAAGGACTAGCGGGGGCCCTTTTCACAGATACGCAGTATTTT
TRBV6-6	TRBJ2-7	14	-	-	CASSYDYRSYEQYF	TGTGCCAGCAGTTACGATTACAGATCCTACGAGCAGTACTTC
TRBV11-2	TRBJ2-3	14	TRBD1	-	CASSQDRAGDTQYF	TGTGCCAGCAGCCAGGACAGGGCGGGAGATACGCAGTATTTT
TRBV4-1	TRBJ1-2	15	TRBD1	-	CASSQSRGDGYGYTF	TGCGCCAGCAGCCAATCCAGGGGGGATGGCTATGGCTACACCTTC
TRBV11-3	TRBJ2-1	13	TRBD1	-	CASSYRTGNGQFF	TGTGCCAGCAGCTACAGGACAGGGAATGGGCAGTTCTTC
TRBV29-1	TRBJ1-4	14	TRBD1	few	CSVRRGLTNEKLFF	TGCAGCGTCCGAAGGGGGCTGACTAATGAAAAACTGTTTTTT
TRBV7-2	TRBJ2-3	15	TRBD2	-	CASSLRGLETDTQYF	TGTGCCAGCAGCCTCAGGGGACTAGAGACAGATACGCAGTATTTT
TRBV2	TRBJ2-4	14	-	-	CASSTELAKNIQYF	TGTGCCAGCAGTACAGAATTAGCCAAAAACATTCAGTACTTC
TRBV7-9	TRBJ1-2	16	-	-	CASSLIGGARYYGYTF	TGTGCCAGCAGCTTAATTGGGGGAGCAAGATACTATGGCTACACCTTC
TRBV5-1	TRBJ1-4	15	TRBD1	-	CASSATGAEDEKLFF	TGCGCCAGCAGCGCTACAGGGGCGGAGGATGAAAAACTGTTTTTT
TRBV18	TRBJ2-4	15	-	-	CASSPPSEAKNIQYF	TGTGCCAGCTCCCCACCGAGCGAGGCCAAAAACATTCAGTACTTC
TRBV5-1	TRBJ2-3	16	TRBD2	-	CASSELTSGRSHTQYF	TGCGCCAGCAGCGAGCTTACTAGCGGGAGAAGCCATACGCAGTATTTT